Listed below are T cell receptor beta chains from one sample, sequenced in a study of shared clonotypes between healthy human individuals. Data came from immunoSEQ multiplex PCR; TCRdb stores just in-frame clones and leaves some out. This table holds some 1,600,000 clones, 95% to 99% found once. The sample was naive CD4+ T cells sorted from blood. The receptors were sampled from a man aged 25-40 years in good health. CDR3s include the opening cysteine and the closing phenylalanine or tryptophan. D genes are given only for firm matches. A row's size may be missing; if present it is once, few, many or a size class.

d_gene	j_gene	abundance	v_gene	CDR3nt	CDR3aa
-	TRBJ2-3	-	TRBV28	TGTGCCAGCAGTTTTGCTAGCAATATAGATAGCACAGATACGCAGTATTTT	CASSFASNIDSTDTQYF
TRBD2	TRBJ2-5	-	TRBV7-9	TGTGCCAGCAGCCCGACTAGCGGGAGTTGGTACCAAGAGACCCAGTACTTC	CASSPTSGSWYQETQYF
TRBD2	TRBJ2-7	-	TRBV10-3	TGTGCCATCAGAACTAGCGTCGACCCCAGCGAGCAGTACTTC	CAIRTSVDPSEQYF
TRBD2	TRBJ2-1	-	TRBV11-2	TGTGCCAGCAACACCTTAGCGGGAGACTACAATGAGCAGTTCTTC	CASNTLAGDYNEQFF
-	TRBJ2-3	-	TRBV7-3	TGTGCCAGCAGCCTGGGGTTACCAGATACGCAGTATTTT	CASSLGLPDTQYF
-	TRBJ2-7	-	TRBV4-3	TGCGCCAGCAGCCCTCAGGGGGGCACTCTCGGTTACGAGCAGTACTTC	CASSPQGGTLGYEQYF
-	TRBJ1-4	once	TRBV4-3	TGCGCCAGCAGCCAATCGATTGGGGGAGGGGAAAAACTGTTTTTT	CASSQSIGGGEKLFF
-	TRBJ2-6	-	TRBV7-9	TGTGCCAGCAGTTACCCCACAGGGCATGGGGCCAACGTCCTGACTTTC	CASSYPTGHGANVLTF
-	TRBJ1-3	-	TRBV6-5	TGTGCCAGCAGTTACGGGGGGGCTGACAACACCATATATTTT	CASSYGGADNTIYF
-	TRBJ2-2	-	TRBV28	TGTGCCAGCAGATATAGAAGGTGGAACGGGGAGCTGTTTTTT	CASRYRRWNGELFF
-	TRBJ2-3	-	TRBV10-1	TGCGCCAGCAGTGGACGACAGGCAGATACGCAGTATTTT	CASSGRQADTQYF
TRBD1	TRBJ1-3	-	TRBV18	TGTGCCAGCTCACCACCGGGACAGTCTGGAAACACCATATATTTT	CASSPPGQSGNTIYF
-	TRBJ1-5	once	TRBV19	TGTGCCAGTCGACAGTCGGGGAGTCAGCCCCAGCATTTT	CASRQSGSQPQHF
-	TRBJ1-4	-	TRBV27	TGTGCCAGCAGTTTATTCGGACTAACAACTAATGAAAAACTGTTTTTT	CASSLFGLTTNEKLFF
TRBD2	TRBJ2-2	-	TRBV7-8	TGTGCCAGCAGCTTATACCCTGAACTAGCGGGAGGGCCTTGGGAGCTGTTTTTT	CASSLYPELAGGPWELFF
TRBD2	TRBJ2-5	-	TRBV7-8	TGTGCCAGCAGCTTAGAGGGACTAGCGGGAGGTGGGAGAGAGACCCAGTACTTC	CASSLEGLAGGGRETQYF
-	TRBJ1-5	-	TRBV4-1	TGCGCCAGCAGCGTCTTCAGGGGCCAGCCCCAGCATTTT	CASSVFRGQPQHF
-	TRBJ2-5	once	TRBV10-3	TGTGCAGGCTCCGAGACCCAGTACTTC	CAGSETQYF
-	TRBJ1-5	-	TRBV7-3	TGTGCCAGCAGCCAACAGCCGGGTCAGCCCCAGCATTTT	CASSQQPGQPQHF
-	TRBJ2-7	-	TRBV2	TGTGCCAGCAGTGAAAGGCCCAGGGTCTACGAGCAGTACTTC	CASSERPRVYEQYF
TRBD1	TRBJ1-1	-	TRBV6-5	TGTGCCAGCAGTTACGCCAGGGGGACTGAAGCTTTCTTT	CASSYARGTEAFF
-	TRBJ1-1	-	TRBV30	TGTGCCTGGAGTGTTACGCGAGGGGGTGAAGCTTTCTTT	CAWSVTRGGEAFF
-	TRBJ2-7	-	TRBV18	TGTGCCAGCTCACCCCGAGGGTCCCAGGATTCGGGGAAGAGGAGCTCCTACGAGCAGTACTTC	CASSPRGSQDSGKRSSYEQYF
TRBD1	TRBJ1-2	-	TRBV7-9	TGTGCCAGCAGCCCTAACCTCAGACAGGGAGAGGGTGGCTACACCTTC	CASSPNLRQGEGGYTF
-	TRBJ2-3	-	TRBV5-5	TGTGCCAGCAGCTTGAATTGGGTTTACAGCACAGATACGCAGTATTTT	CASSLNWVYSTDTQYF
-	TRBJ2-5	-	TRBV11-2	TGTGCCAGCAGCGCCCTTGGGGGCGGGACTGGTGAGACCCAGTACTTC	CASSALGGGTGETQYF
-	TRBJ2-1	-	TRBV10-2	TGCGCCACACTACTACGGGACCTTAAGAAAAATGAGCAGTTCTTC	CATLLRDLKKNEQFF
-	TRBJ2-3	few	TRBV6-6	TGTGCCAGCGAGCGGCGGTCTTTCACAGATACGCAGTATTTT	CASERRSFTDTQYF
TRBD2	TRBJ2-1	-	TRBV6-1	TGTGCCAGCAGTGAAGTCGCGGGAGGGCCTGGGAATGAGCAGTTCTTC	CASSEVAGGPGNEQFF
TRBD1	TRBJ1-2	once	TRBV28	TGTGCCACCCAGCCCCTTAAACAGGGGGAGATCTATGGCTACACCTTC	CATQPLKQGEIYGYTF
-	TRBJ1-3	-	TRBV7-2	TGTGCCAGCAGCTTAGTACCAGCCAGCTCTGGAAACACCATATATTTT	CASSLVPASSGNTIYF
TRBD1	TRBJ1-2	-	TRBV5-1	TGCGCCAGCAGCTTGGCTGGGACAGATGGCTACACCTTC	CASSLAGTDGYTF
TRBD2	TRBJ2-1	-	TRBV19	TGTGCCAGTAGTATGGGCGGGAGCGGGTACAATGAGCAGTTCTTC	CASSMGGSGYNEQFF
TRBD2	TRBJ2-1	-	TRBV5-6	TGTGCCAGCGGATCGCTCGCACTAGCGGGACACAATGAGCAGTTCTTC	CASGSLALAGHNEQFF